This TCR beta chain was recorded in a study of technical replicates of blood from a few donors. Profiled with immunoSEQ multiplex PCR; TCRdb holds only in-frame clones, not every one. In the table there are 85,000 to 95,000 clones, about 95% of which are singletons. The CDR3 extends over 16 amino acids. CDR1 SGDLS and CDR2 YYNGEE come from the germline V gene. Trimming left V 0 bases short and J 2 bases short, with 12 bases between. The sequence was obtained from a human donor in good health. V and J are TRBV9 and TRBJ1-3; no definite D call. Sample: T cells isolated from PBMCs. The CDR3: CASSVAEVWPGNTIYF. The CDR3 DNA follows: TGTGCCAGCAGCGTAGCTGAGGTTTGGCCTGGAAACACCATATATTTT.